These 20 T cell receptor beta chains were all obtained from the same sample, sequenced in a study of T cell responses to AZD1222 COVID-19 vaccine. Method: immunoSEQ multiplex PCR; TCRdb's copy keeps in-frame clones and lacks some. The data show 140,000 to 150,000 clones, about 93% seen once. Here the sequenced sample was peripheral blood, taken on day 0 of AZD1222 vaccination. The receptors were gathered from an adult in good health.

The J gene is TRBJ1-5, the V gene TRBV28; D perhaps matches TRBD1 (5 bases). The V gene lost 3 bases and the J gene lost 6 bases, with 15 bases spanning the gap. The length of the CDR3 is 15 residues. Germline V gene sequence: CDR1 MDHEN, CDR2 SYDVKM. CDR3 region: CASSFRQAGGQPQHF. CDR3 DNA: TGTGCCAGCAGTTTTCGGCAGGCCGGGGGTCAGCCCCAGCATTTT.

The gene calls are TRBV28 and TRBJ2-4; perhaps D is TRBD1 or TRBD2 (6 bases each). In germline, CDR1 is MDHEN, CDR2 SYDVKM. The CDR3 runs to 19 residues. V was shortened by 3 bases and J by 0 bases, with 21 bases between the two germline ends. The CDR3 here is CASSFVRGRPGLAKNIQYF. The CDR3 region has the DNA TGTGCCAGCAGTTTCGTAAGGGGGAGGCCAGGACTAGCCAAAAACATTCAGTACTTC.

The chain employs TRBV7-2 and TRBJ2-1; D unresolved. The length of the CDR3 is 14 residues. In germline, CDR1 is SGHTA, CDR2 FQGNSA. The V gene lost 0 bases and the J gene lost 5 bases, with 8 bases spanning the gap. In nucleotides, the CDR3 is TGTGCCAGCAGCTTAGCCCCTAGGGACAATGAGCAGTTCTTC. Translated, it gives CASSLAPRDNEQFF.

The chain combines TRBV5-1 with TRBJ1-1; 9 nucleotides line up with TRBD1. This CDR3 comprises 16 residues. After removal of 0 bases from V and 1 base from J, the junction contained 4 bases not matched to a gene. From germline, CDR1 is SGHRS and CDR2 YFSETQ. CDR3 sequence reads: CASSLDPTGGNTEAFF. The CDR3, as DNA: TGCGCCAGCAGCTTGGATCCGACAGGGGGGAACACTGAAGCTTTCTTT.

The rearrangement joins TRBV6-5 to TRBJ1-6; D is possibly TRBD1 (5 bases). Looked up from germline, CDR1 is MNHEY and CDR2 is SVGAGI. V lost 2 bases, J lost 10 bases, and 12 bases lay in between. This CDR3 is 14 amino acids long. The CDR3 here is CASSYKGAGSPLHF. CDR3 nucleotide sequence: TGTGCCAGCAGTTACAAAGGGGCGGGGTCACCCCTCCACTTT.

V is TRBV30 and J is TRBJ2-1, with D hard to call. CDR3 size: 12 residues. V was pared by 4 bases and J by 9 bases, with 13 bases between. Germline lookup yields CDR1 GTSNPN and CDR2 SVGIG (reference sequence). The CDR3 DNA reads TGTGCCTGGAACGCTGGGTTTGGTGAGCAGTTCTTC. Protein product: CAWNAGFGEQFF.

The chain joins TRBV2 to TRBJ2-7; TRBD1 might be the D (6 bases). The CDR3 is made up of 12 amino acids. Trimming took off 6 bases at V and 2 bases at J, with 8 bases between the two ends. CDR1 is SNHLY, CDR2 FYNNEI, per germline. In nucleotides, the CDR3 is TGTGCCAGCAGGCAGGGGACCTACGAGCAGTACTTC. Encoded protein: CASRQGTYEQYF.

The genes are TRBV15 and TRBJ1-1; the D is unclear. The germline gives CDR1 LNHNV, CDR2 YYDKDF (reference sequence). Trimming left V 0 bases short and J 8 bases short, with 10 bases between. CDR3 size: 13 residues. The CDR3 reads CATSREVPNEAFF. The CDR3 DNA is TGTGCCACCAGCAGAGAGGTTCCCAACGAAGCTTTCTTT.

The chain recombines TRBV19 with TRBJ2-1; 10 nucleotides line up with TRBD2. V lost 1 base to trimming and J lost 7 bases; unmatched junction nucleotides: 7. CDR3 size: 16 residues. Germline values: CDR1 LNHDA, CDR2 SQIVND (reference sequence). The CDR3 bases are TGTGCCAGTAGTATAGCCCCCCTAGCGGGAGTTAATGAGCAGTTCTTC. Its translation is CASSIAPLAGVNEQFF.

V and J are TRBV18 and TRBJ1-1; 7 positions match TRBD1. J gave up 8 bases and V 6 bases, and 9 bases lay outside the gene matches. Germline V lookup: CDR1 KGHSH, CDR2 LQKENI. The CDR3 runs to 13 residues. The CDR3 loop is CASSQTGSGEAFF. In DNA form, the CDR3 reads TGTGCCAGCTCCCAGACAGGGTCGGGGGAAGCTTTCTTT. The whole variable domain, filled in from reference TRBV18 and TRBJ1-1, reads NAGVMQNPRHLVRRRGQEARLRCSPMKGHSHVYWYRQLPEEGLKFMVYLQKENIIDESGMPKERFSAEFPKEGPSILRIQQVVRGDSAAYFCASSQTGSGEAFFGQGTRLTVV.

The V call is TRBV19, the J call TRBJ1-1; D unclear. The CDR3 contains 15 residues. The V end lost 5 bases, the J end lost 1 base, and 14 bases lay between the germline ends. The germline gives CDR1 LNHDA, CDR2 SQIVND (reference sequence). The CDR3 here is CASSPQRDGNTEAFF. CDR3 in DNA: TGTGCCAGTAGTCCTCAAAGGGATGGGAACACTGAAGCTTTCTTT.

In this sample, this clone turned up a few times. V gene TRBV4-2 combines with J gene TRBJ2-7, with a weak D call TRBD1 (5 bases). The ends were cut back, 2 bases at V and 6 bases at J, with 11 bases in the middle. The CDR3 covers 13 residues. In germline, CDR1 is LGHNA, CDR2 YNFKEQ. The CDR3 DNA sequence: TGTGCCAGCAGCCAAACCAGGGTAGGCGAGCAGTACTTC. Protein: CASSQTRVGEQYF.

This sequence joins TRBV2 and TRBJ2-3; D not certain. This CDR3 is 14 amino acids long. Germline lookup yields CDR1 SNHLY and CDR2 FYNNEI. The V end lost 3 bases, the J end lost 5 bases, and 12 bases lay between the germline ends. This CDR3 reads CASSERQWGDTQYF. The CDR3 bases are TGTGCCAGCAGTGAGCGGCAGTGGGGAGATACGCAGTATTTT.

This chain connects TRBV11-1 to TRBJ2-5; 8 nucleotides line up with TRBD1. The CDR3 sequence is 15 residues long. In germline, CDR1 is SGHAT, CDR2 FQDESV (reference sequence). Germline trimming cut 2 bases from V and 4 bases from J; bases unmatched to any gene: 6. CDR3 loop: CASSLQGALGETQYF. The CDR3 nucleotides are TGTGCCAGCAGCTTACAGGGGGCCTTGGGAGAGACCCAGTACTTC.

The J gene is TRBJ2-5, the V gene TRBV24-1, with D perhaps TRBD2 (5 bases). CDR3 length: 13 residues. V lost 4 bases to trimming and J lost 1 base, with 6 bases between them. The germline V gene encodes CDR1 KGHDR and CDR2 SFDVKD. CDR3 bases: TGTGCCACCAGTGAGGCGGGCCAAGAGACCCAGTACTTC. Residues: CATSEAGQETQYF.

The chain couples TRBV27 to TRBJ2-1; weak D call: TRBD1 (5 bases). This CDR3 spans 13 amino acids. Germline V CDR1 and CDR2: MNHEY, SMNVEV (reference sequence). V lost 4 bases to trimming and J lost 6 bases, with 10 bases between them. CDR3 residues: CASSSGPRNEQFF. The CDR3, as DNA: TGTGCCAGCAGTTCAGGGCCTCGCAATGAGCAGTTCTTC.

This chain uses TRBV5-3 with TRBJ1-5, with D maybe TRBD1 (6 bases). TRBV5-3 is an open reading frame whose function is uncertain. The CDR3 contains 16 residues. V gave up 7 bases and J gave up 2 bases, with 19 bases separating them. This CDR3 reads CARPPTGLKGNQPQHF. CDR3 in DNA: TGTGCCAGACCTCCGACAGGACTCAAAGGCAATCAGCCCCAGCATTTT.

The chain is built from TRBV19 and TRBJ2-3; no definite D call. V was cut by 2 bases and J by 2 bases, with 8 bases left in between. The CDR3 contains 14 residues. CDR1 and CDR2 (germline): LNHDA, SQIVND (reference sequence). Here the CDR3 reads CASSIMGNTDTQYF. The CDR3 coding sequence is TGTGCCAGTAGTATAATGGGGAACACAGATACGCAGTATTTT.

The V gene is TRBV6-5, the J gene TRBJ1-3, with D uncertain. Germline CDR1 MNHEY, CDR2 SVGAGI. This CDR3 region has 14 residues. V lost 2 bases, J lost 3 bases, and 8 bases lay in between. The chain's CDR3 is CASSYARGGNTIYF. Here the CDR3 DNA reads TGTGCCAGCAGTTACGCGAGAGGTGGAAACACCATATATTTT.

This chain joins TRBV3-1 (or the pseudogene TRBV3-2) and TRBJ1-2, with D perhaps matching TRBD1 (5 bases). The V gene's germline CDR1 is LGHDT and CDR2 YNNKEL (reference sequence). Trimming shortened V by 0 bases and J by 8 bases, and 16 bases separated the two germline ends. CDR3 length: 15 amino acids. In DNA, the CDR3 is TGTGCCAGCAGCCAAGATACCGCGAGGGGCTGGGGCTACACCTTC. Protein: CASSQDTARGWGYTF.